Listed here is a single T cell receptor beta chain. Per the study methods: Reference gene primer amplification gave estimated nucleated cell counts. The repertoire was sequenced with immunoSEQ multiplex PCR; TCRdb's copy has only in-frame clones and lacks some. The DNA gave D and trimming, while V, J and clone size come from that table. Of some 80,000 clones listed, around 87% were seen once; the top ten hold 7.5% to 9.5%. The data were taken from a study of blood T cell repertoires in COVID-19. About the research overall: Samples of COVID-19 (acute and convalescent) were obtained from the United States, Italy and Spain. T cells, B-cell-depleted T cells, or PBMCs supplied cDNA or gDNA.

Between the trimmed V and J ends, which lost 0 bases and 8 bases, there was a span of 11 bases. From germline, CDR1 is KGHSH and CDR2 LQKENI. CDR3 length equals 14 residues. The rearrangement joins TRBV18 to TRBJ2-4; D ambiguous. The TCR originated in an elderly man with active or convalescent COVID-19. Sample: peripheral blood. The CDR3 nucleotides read TGTGCCAGCTCACCACCAGGCGGATTTGACATTCAGTACTTC. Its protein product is CASSPPGGFDIQYF.